This T cell receptor (beta chain) originates from a study of vaccination and CD4 T cells after COVID-19 (dated 2022 in TCRdb). Turning to the overall study: SARS-CoV-2 positivity had been established in the convalescent patients by nasal swab PCR, and mild disease was recorded in nine or ten of these patients and severe disease in one. Post-COVID blood samples were collected from convalescent patients a median of roughly 100 days after diagnosis, with a range of about 35 to 161 days. Overlapping spike peptide pools from SARS-CoV-2 and from the common cold coronaviruses HCoV-NL63, HCoV-OC43 and HCoV-229E were used as culture stimuli. Participants got two doses of the Pfizer-BioNTech BNT162b2 vaccine (n=8) or two doses of the Moderna mRNA-1273 vaccine (n=2). Control cultures received a CEFX viral epitope pool as the positive control, an HIV-1 Nef peptide pool as the negative control, or no peptide. Post-vaccine blood samples were obtained a median of about 70 days after the second vaccine dose, with a range of about 14 to 241 days. The convalescent cohort comprised six males and four females, including two Hispanic individuals, seven Caucasians, two Asians and one multiracial person. The spike-specific CD4+ TCR repertoire was compared before and after mRNA vaccination in 10 to 11 COVID-19 convalescent patients and several infection-naive healthy vaccine recipients.

A note on this clonotype: The antigen it recognizes is unknown. No much larger clonotype is one base removed from it; base qualities were not supplied.

The sample's treatment or condition label is to be understood as: roughly ten-day PBMC culture with coronavirus spike peptide pools or control peptides (ViraFEST assay). The ViraFEST assay, used in the study, expanded antigen-specific T cells with peptide pools and then identified the expanded clonotypes through TCR sequencing. The positive SARS-CoV-2 PCR tests of the convalescent patients were dated from March to December 2020, before the Alpha, Beta and Delta variants emerged in the United States. Each well held millions of PBMCs cultured in IMDM containing about 5% human AB serum and approximately 9.1 IU/ml IL-2, with 8.5 to 10 ug/ml peptide pools added. On days 3 and 7, half of the culture medium was replaced with fresh IL-2-containing medium. CD4+ T cells were isolated after about nine days of culture through negative selection using the EasySep CD4+ T cell isolation kit. Ficoll-Paque Plus gradient centrifugation was used to isolate PBMCs from whole blood, and the isolated PBMCs were then either used fresh or cryopreserved at -140C. Culture conditions were generally each tested in triplicate wells.

Points the paper makes about the study in general: In convalescent patients, nearly all vaccine-specific clones (304 of 307) were found to be mono-reactive for SARS-CoV-2 spike rather than cross-reactive with common cold coronaviruses. Only a relatively small number of convalescent patients were included in the study, and early timepoints following natural infection were not analyzed. In convalescent patients, a median around 90% of post-vaccine SARS-CoV-2-reactive clones were detected only after vaccination, suggesting vaccine-specific priming. Although the median number of SARS-CoV-2-reactive clonotypes went up from some 23 after infection to 35 to 40 after vaccination, the increase was not significant.

The CDR3 goes from the cysteine to the phenylalanine over 13 residues. CDR3 DNA is the only sequence kept; it has 39 bases, read in frame from the first base. CDR1 and CDR2 (KGHDR, SFDVKD) derive from the germline V gene. Deletion took 5 bases off V and 9 bases off J, with a span of 15 bases between the germline ends. The method behind the library was PCR. TCR sequencing of DNA from cultured CD4+ T cells used the Oncomine TCR Beta short-read assay at the Johns Hopkins FTIC core. The QIAamp micro DNA kit was used to extract genomic DNA from the cultured CD4+ T cells. Oncomine TCR Beta libraries made from cultured CD4+ T cells were pooled using unique dual indexes and sequenced on an Illumina iSeq 100. The source study handled its data this way. Non-productive sequences were removed, and CDR3s that did not start with C, did not end with F or W, or were shorter than 7 amino acids were discarded. Antigen-specific clonotypes were identified using the MANAFEST web application through comparison of peptide-stimulated wells with reference and other culture wells. Positive clones required FDR below 0.05, an odds ratio above 5, and productive frequency above 0.1% in at least two of three replicate wells. A clonotype was classed as cross-reactive if the clonotype showed significant expansion both in SARS-CoV-2 spike wells and in at least one common cold coronavirus spike condition. Similarity between CDR3 sequences was evaluated in R version 3.6.1 using Levenshtein distances (stringdist) and unrooted phylogenetic trees (ape). TCRdb handled the public reads itself, with Q25 trimming in fastp and clone calling in MiXCR, and kept productive beta chains. Identical CDR3 proteins give one entry, which carries the most common genes and DNA. TCRdb's processing, not the study's, gives the V and J calls here. Here the sample has 10,000 to 13,000 distinct CDR3 sequences; approximately 53% occur a single time. The ten largest clones represent roughly 13% of the sample.

The sequence was obtained from a human donor who had recovered from COVID-19. The V gene is TRBV24-1 and the J gene is TRBJ1-1, with a weak D call of TRBD1 (6 bases match). Sequenced sample: CD4+ T cells from blood, cultured in vitro. In nucleotides, the sequence is TGTGCCACCAGTGCCGGGACACTTACTAAAGCTTTCTTT. Its amino acids are CATSAGTLTKAFF.